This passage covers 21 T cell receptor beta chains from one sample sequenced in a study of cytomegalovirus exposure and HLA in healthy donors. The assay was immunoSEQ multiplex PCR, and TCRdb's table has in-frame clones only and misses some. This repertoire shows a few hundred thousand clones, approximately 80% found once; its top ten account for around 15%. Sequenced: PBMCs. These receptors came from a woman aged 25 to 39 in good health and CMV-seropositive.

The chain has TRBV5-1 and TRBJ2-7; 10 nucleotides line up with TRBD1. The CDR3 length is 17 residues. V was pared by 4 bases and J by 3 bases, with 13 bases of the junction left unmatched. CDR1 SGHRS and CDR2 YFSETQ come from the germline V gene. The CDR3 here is CASSGGIRDRGVYEQYF. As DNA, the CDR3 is TGCGCCAGCAGCGGGGGAATCCGGGACAGGGGTGTCTACGAGCAGTACTTC.

The DNA for the CDR3 is TGTGCCAGCTCATCCAATACAGGGGGCGCGGACACTGAAGCTTTCTTT. It encodes CASSSNTGGADTEAFF. The rearrangement links TRBV18 to TRBJ1-1; 9 nucleotides line up with TRBD1. J gave up 3 bases and V 5 bases, and 10 bases lay outside the gene matches. CDR1 is KGHSH and CDR2 is LQKENI in the germline V gene. The CDR3 is 16 residues long.

CDR3 sequence: CASSQDGTGEFNEQYF. The DNA of the CDR3 is TGCGCCAGCAGCCAGGACGGGACAGGGGAATTTAACGAGCAGTACTTC. The genes are TRBV4-1 and TRBJ2-7; TRBD1 matches 10 bases. The V gene end was trimmed by 3 bases and the J gene end by 5 bases; junction bases not matched to a gene: 10. This CDR3 region has 16 residues. Germline loops: CDR1 MGHRA, CDR2 YSYEKL.

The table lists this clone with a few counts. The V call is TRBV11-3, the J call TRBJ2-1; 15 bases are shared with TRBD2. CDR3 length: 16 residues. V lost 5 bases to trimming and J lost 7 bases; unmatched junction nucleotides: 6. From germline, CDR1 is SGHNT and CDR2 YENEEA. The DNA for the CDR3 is TGTGCCAGCAGCCCGGGGACTAGCGGGAGGATGAATGAGCAGTTCTTC. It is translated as CASSPGTSGRMNEQFF.

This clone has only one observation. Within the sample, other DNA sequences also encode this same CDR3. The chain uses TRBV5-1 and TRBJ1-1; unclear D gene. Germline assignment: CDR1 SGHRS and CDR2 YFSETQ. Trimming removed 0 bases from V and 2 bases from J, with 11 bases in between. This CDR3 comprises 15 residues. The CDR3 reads CASSLAAGVNTEAFF. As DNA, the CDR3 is TGCGCCAGCAGCTTGGCTGCAGGAGTAAACACTGAAGCTTTCTTT.

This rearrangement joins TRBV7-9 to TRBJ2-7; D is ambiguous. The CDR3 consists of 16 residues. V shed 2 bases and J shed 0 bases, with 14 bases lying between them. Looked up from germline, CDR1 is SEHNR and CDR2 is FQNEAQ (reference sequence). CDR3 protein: CASSLNKLRTSYEQYF. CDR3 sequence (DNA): TGTGCCAGCAGCTTAAATAAGTTGCGGACCTCCTACGAGCAGTACTTC.

CDR3 in DNA: TGTGCCAGCAGTGAGGGGGGGGAGCAGTTCTTC. It specifies CASSEGGEQFF. V usage is TRBV25-1 and J usage is TRBJ2-1, with 7 bases aligning to TRBD2. Germline V CDR1 and CDR2: MGHDK, SYGVNS. Germline trimming cut 3 bases from V and 10 bases from J; bases unmatched to any gene: 0. This CDR3 is built from 11 residues. Full variable domain (missing parts from reference TRBV25-1 and TRBJ2-1): EADIYQTPRYLVIGTGKKITLECSQTMGHDKMYWYQQDPGMELHLIHYSYGVNSTEKGDLSSESTVSRIRTEHFPLTLESARPSHTSQYLCASSEGGEQFFGPGTRLTVL.

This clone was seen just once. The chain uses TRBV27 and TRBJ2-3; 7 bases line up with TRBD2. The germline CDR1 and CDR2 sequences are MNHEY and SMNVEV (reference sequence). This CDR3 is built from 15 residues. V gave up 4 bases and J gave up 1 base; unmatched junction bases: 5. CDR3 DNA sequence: TGTGCCAGCAGTTGGTTAGCGGGCGGCACAGATACGCAGTATTTT. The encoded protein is CASSWLAGGTDTQYF.

In DNA, the CDR3 is TGTGCCAGCAGCTTAAATCGAAGAGGCTACACCTTC. It yields the protein CASSLNRRGYTF. The chain is built from TRBV7-9 and TRBJ1-2; no firm D call. Trimming stripped 2 bases from V and 8 bases from J, with 9 bases between. Germline CDR1 reads SEHNR; CDR2 reads FQNEAQ (reference sequence). The CDR3 runs 12 residues. Variable domain in full (rest from reference TRBV7-9 and TRBJ1-2): DTGVSQNPRHKITKRGQNVTFRCDPISEHNRLYWYRQTLGQGPEFLTYFQNEAQLEKSRLLSDRFSAERPKGSFSTLEIQRTEQGDSAMYLCASSLNRRGYTFGSGTRLTVV.

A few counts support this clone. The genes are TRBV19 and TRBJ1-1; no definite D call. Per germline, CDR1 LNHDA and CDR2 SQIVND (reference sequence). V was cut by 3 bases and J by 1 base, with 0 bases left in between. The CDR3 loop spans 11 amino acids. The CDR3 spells CASSMNTEAFF. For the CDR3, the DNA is TGTGCCAGTAGTATGAACACTGAAGCTTTCTTT.

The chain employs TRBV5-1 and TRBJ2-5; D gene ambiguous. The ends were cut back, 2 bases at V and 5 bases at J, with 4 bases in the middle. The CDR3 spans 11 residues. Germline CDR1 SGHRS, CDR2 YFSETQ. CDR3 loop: CASSFQETQYF. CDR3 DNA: TGCGCCAGCAGCTTTCAGGAGACCCAGTACTTC.

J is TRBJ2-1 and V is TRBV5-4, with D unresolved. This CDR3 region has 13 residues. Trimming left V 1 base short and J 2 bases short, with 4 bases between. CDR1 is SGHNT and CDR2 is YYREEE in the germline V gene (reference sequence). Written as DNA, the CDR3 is TGTGCCAGCAGCTTGCAACCCTACAATGAGCAGTTCTTC. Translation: CASSLQPYNEQFF.

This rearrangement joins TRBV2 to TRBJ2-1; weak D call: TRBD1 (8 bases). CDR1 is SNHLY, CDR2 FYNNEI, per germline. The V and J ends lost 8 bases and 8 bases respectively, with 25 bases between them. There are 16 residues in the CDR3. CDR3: CASWGGRGQGKDEQFF. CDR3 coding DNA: TGTGCCAGCTGGGGGGGAAGAGGACAGGGTAAGGATGAGCAGTTCTTC.

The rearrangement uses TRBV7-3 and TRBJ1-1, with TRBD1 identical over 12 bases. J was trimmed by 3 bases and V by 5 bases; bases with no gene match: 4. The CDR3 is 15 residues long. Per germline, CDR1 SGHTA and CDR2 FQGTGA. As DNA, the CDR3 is TGTGCCAGCAGCCCGGGACAGGGGGCTTACACTGAAGCTTTCTTT. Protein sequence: CASSPGQGAYTEAFF.

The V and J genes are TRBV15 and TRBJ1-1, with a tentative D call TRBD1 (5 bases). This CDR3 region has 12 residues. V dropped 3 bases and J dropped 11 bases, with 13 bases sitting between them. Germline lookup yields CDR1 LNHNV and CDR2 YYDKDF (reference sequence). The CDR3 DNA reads TGTGCCACCAGCAGTACAGGACGTGATGCTTTCTTT. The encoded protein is CATSSTGRDAFF.

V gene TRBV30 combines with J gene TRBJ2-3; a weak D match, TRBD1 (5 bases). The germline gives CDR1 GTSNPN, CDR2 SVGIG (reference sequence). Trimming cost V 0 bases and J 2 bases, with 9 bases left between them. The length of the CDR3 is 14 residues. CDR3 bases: TGTGCCTGGAGTGTATTAGGGGACACAGATACGCAGTATTTT. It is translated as CAWSVLGDTDTQYF.

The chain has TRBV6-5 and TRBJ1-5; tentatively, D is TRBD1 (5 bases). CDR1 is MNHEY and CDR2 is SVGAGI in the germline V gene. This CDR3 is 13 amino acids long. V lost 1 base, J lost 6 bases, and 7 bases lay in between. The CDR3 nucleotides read TGTGCCAGCAGTTACTTGGGGGGTCAGCCCCAGCATTTT. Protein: CASSYLGGQPQHF.

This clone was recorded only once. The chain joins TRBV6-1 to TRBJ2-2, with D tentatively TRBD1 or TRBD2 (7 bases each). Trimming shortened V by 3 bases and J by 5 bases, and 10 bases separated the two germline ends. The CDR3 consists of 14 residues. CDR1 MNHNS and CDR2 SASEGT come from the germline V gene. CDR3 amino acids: CASSEQGGTGELFF. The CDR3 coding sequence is TGTGCCAGCAGTGAGCAGGGGGGGACCGGGGAGCTGTTTTTT.

The CDR3 nucleotides read TGTGCCTGGAGTGGGGTGGGACTAGGTACCTACGAGCAGTACTTC. It yields the protein CAWSGVGLGTYEQYF. The chain couples TRBV30 to TRBJ2-7; 8 nucleotides match TRBD2. J gave up 2 bases and V 1 base, and 7 bases lay outside the gene matches. CDR1 and CDR2 from the germline V gene are GTSNPN and SVGIG (reference sequence). This CDR3 region has 15 residues.

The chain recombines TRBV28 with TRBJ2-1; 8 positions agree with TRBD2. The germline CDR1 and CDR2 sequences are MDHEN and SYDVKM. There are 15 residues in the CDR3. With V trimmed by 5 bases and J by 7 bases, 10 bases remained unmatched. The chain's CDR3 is CASSPPGTSSNEQFF. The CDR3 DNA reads TGTGCCAGCAGTCCGCCCGGGACTAGTTCGAATGAGCAGTTCTTC. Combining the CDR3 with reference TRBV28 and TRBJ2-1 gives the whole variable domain DVKVTQSSRYLVKRTGEKVFLECVQDMDHENMFWYRQDPGLGLRLIYFSYDVKMKEKGDIPEGYSVSREKKERFSLILESASTNQTSMYLCASSPPGTSSNEQFFGPGTRLTVL.

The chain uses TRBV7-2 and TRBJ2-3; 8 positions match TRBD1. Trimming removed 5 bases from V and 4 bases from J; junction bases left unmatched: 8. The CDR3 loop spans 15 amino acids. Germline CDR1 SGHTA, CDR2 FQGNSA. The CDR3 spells CASSGAGGRADTQYF. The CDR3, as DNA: TGTGCCAGCAGCGGAGCAGGGGGCAGGGCAGATACGCAGTATTTT.